This T cell receptor (beta chain) appears in the sequencing data of a study of T cells in Graves' hyperthyroidism and ophthalmopathy. The wider study: The initial diagnosis was the point when peripheral blood was collected, ahead of any treatment.

The CDR3 has 14 amino acids. Trimming removed 2 bases at V and 2 bases at J, with 10 bases between. Isolation of PBMCs was performed on around 9.7 ml fresh peripheral blood. This clonotype was picked up many times. Amplification of TCR beta CDR3 regions used RNA as the template. The primer set for the first-round RT-PCR of the TCR CDR3 was HTBI. TCRdb reprocessed the multiplex PCR reads with MiXCR, giving one entry per CDR3 protein. The table includes about 250,000 distinct CDR3 sequences, approximately 23% detected once. The TCR originated in a woman in her forties with Graves' ophthalmopathy. V gene TRBV12-3 or TRBV12-4 combines with J gene TRBJ2-7; possibly TRBD1 for D (6 bases). The sequenced material came from blood. CDR3 sequence (DNA): TGTGCCAGCAGTTTAAGTGGACAGCCCTACGAGCAGTACTTC. Encoded protein: CASSLSGQPYEQYF.